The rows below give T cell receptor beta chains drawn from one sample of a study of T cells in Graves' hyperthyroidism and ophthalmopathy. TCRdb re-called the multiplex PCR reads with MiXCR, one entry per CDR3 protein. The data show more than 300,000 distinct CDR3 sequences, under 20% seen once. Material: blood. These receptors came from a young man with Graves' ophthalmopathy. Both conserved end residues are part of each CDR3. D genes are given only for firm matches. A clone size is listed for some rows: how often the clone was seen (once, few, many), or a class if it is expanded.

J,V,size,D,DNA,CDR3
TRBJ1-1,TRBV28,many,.,TGTGCCAGCATTTCCTTCGCATCGAACACTGAAGCTTTCTTT,CASISFASNTEAFF
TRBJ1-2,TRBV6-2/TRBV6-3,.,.,TGTGCCAGCAGTCCCCAGGGGCAGGAAAGAGGCTACACCTTC,CASSPQGQERGYTF
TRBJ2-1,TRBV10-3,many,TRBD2,TGTGCCATCAGTGAGGGTCCGGGGGGGAGCTCCTACAATGAGCAGTTCTTC,CAISEGPGGSSYNEQFF
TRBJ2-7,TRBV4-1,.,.,TGCGCCAGCAGCCTCCCTCAGGGGGGCGGGGGCTCCTACGAGCAGTACTTC,CASSLPQGGGGSYEQYF
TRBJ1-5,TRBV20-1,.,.,TGCAGTGCTAGAGGATTGGGGGCGACCGGGAATCAGCCCCAGCATTTT,CSARGLGATGNQPQHF
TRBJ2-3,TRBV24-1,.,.,TGTGCCACCAGCACCGGCGGAGCTAGCACAGATACGCAGTATTTT,CATSTGGASTDTQYF
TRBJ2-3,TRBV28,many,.,TGTGCCAGCAGTAAGACCAGCACAGATACGCAGTATTTT,CASSKTSTDTQYF
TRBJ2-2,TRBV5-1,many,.,TGCGCCAGCAGTCCCGGGTATTTACCAGGGGAGCTGTTTTTT,CASSPGYLPGELFF
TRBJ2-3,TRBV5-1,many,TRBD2,TGCGCCAGCAGCTTGGCCAGCGGGGTTAGCACAGATACGCAGTATTTT,CASSLASGVSTDTQYF
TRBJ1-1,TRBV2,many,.,TGTGCCAGCAGTGAAGGGGTCGGCACTGAAGCTTTCTTT,CASSEGVGTEAFF
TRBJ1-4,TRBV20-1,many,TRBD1,TGCAGTGCTACCACTCGACAGGGGACTAATGAAAAACTGTTTTTT,CSATTRQGTNEKLFF
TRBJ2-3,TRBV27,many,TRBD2,TGTGCCAGCAGTTTACAGGCGGGGGGTCTCACAGATACGCAGTATTTT,CASSLQAGGLTDTQYF
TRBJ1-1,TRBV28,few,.,TGTGCCAGCAGTTTTGGGGGCCGGGGAGCTTTCTTT,CASSFGGRGAFF
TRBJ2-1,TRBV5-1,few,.,TGCGCCAGCAGCTTGCCTAGCCCCTACAATGAGCAGTTCTTC,CASSLPSPYNEQFF
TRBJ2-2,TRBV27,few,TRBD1,TGTGCCAGCAGTTTAACAGGGGGCGCTTCCGGGGAGCTGTTTTTT,CASSLTGGASGELFF
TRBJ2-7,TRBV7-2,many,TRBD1,TGTGCCAGCAGCTCCCTTGAGGGGGCAGCCTACGAGCAGTACTTC,CASSSLEGAAYEQYF
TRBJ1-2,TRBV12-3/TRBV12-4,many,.,TGTGCCAGCAGTTCAGACACTGGCGGCTACACCTTC,CASSSDTGGYTF
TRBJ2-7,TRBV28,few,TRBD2,TGTGCCAGCAGTCCGTTCCCTCCTTTAGCGGGGGGCAACGAGCAGTACTTC,CASSPFPPLAGGNEQYF
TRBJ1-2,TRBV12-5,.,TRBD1,TGTGCTAGTGCCACAGACCCGGGACAGGGATCCTACTATGGCTACACCTTC,CASATDPGQGSYYGYTF
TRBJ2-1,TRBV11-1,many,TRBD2,TGTGCCAGCAGTTCTCTAGCGGGGGGCAAGGGCAATGAGCAGTTCTTC,CASSSLAGGKGNEQFF
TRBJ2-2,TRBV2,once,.,TGTGCCAGCAGTGGTTCCGGGGATAGGTATTTT,CASSGSGDRYF
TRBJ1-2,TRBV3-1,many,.,TGTGCCAGCAGCCCCCGCGAAGCTAACTATGGCTACACCTTC,CASSPREANYGYTF
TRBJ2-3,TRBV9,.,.,TGTGCCAGCAGCGCCCTCGGGGTGGATACGCAGTATTTT,CASSALGVDTQYF
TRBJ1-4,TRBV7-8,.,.,TGTGCCAGCAGCTTAGGGGGGTTTGAAAAACTGTTTTTT,CASSLGGFEKLFF
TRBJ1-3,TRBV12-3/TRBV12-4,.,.,TGTGCCAGCCACTGGGGGGGGGCCATATATTTT,CASHWGGAIYF
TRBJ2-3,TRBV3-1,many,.,TGTGCCAGCAGCCCGACCGTCACAGATACGCAGTATTTT,CASSPTVTDTQYF
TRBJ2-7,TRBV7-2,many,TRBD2,TGTGCCAGCAGCCCACTAGCGGGGTCCTACGAGCAGTACTTC,CASSPLAGSYEQYF
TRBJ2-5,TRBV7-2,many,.,TGTGCCAGCAGCTTAAGGGGTGGAGAGACCCAGTACTTC,CASSLRGGETQYF
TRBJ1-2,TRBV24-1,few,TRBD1,TGTGCCACCAGTGATTCGCCGGGACAGGGAGTAGATGGCTACACCTTC,CATSDSPGQGVDGYTF
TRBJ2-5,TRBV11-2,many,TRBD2,TGTGCCAGCAGCCCCCAGCCATGGCGGGGGGCCCAAGAGACCCAGTACTTC,CASSPQPWRGAQETQYF
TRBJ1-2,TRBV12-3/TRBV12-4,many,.,TGTGCCAGCAGTTTGCGGGACGGGAGATACTACACCTTC,CASSLRDGRYYTF
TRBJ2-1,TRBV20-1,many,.,TGCAGTGCTAGATCGGGACTTTCCGGCTTAACCTACAATGAGCAGTTCTTC,CSARSGLSGLTYNEQFF
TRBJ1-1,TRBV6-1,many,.,TGTGCCAGCAGACCCCTGGTTGACACTGAAGCTTTCTTT,CASRPLVDTEAFF
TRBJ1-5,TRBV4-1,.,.,TGCGCCAGCAGTCCCTCGGACTCAAAGAGCAATCAGCCCCAGCATTTT,CASSPSDSKSNQPQHF
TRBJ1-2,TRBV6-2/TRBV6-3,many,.,TGTGCCAGCAGCTACTCACAGGGACGGGGGCTTGGCTACACCTTC,CASSYSQGRGLGYTF
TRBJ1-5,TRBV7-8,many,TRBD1,TGTGCCAGCAGCTTAGCCAGGGACAGACACAATCAGCCCCAGCATTTT,CASSLARDRHNQPQHF
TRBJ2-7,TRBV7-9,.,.,TGTGCCAGCAGCTTAGTCGGTCCAGGGCACGAGCAGTACTTC,CASSLVGPGHEQYF
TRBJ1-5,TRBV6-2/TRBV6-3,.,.,TGTGCCAGCGGGAAGGGGGACTATCAGCCCCAGCATTTT,CASGKGDYQPQHF
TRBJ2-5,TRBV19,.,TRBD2,TGTGCCAGTAGCCCTACCGGGACTAGGGGGGAGACCCAGTACTTC,CASSPTGTRGETQYF
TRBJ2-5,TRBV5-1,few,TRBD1,TGCGCCAGCACGACAGGGCAAGAGACCCAGTACTTC,CASTTGQETQYF
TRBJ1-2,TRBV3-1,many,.,TGTGCCAGCAGCCAAGATACGAGACAACGCGGCTACACCTTC,CASSQDTRQRGYTF
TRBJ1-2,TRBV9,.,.,TGTGCCAGCAGCCCGGGCGGGGCCCCGGGGCCCGGCTACACCTTC,CASSPGGAPGPGYTF
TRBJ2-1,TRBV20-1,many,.,TGCAGTGCTAAAGCCGAACTCTACAATGAGCAGTTCTTC,CSAKAELYNEQFF
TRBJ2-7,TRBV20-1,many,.,TGCAGTGCTAGTCCGGGGGCCCACGTCGGGCAGTACTTC,CSASPGAHVGQYF
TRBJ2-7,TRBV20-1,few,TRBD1,TGCAGTGCCACATTCGGGACAGGGGCTACCTACGAGCAGTACTTC,CSATFGTGATYEQYF
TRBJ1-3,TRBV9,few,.,TGTGCCAGCAGCGTAGGATCCGGGGGGGCAAACACCATATATTTT,CASSVGSGGANTIYF
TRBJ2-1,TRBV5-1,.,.,TGCGCCAGCAGCTTGGACCCTGGGGGGTCCAATGAGCAGTTCTTC,CASSLDPGGSNEQFF
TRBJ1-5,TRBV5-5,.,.,TGTGCCAGCAGCTTTACTTGGCCCGGGGGCCAGCCCCAGCATTTT,CASSFTWPGGQPQHF
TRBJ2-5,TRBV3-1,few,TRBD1,TGTGCCAGCAGCCAAAGACAGGGTTTGGCCCAGTACTTC,CASSQRQGLAQYF